Shown below are 7 T cell receptor beta chains from a single sample sequenced in a study of T cell repertoires in cytomegalovirus infection. These receptors' targets are unknown. TCRdb reprocessed the reads via MiXCR and lists one record per CDR3 protein. This repertoire shows 700,000 to 950,000 distinct CDR3 sequences, around a third found once; its top ten account for around 12%. The material sequenced was cultured CD8+ T cells from PBMCs, taken from culture after CMV antigen stimulation. These receptor sequences come from a human donor in good health (CMV status not recorded). Some clones in this sample may be carry-over from other donors' samples.

The V and J genes are TRBV14 and TRBJ1-1; a weak D match, TRBD1 (5 bases). Trimming stripped 5 bases from V and 3 bases from J, with 22 bases between. Germline V gives CDR1 SGHDN, CDR2 FVKESK. This CDR3 is built from 17 residues. This CDR3 is CASSSRDRFFVYTEAFF. CDR3 DNA: TGTGCCAGCAGCTCCCGCGACAGATTTTTCGTATACACTGAAGCTTTCTTT.

This clonotype was counted ten times or more. This chain uses TRBV7-2 with TRBJ1-1; D is possibly TRBD1 (6 bases). The ends were cut back, 5 bases at V and 1 base at J, with 17 bases in the middle. This CDR3 has 16 amino acids. From germline, CDR1 is SGHTA and CDR2 FQGNSA. The CDR3 DNA reads as TGTGCCAGCAGCCCCCTGGGCAGGGGTAAGAACACTGAAGCTTTCTTT. Protein sequence: CASSPLGRGKNTEAFF.

This clonotype was observed a handful of times. This chain uses TRBV5-6 with TRBJ1-6, with a possible D match to TRBD1 (5 bases). The germline V gene encodes CDR1 SGHDT and CDR2 YYEEEE. CDR3 length: 13 amino acids. V dropped 4 bases and J dropped 8 bases, with 10 bases sitting between them. Here the CDR3 reads CASSPMGDSPLHF. The CDR3 nucleotides are TGTGCCAGCAGCCCGATGGGGGATTCACCCCTCCACTTT.

This clonotype showed up just a few times. The rearrangement uses TRBV7-6 and TRBJ1-1; D possibly corresponds to TRBD1 (5 bases). V was pared by 5 bases and J by 7 bases, with 17 bases between. The CDR3 has 14 amino acids. Germline V CDR1 and CDR2: SGHVS, FNYEAQ. The CDR3 DNA follows: TGTGCCAGCAGCCGGGACGGCCCGGTGAATGAAGCTTTCTTT. Its protein product is CASSRDGPVNEAFF. Together with reference TRBV7-6 and TRBJ1-1, the CDR3 gives the full variable domain: GAGVSQSPRYKVTKRGQDVALRCDPISGHVSLYWYRQALGQGPEFLTYFNYEAQQDKSGLPNDRFSAERPEGSISTLTIQRTEQRDSAMYRCASSRDGPVNEAFFGQGTRLTVV.

This clonotype was counted many times. The chain employs TRBV12-3 or TRBV12-4 and TRBJ2-2; no definite D call. Trimming took off 6 bases at V and 1 base at J, with 9 bases between the two ends. CDR3 length: 14 amino acids. The CDR3 DNA reads as TGTGCCAGCAGCCCCGGACGGAACACCGGGGAGCTGTTTTTT. It is translated as CASSPGRNTGELFF.

This clonotype was seen more than once but under ten times. Written as DNA, the CDR3 is TGTGCCAGCAGTTCCGGACAGGCCTCGGGGCAGCCCCAGCATTTT. Translated: CASSSGQASGQPQHF. The gene calls are TRBV6-2 or TRBV6-3 and TRBJ1-5; 7 bases line up with TRBD1. V lost 4 bases to trimming and J lost 7 bases; unmatched junction nucleotides: 10. The germline gives CDR1 MNHEY, CDR2 SVGEGT. This CDR3 has 15 amino acids.

The chain recombines TRBV12-3 or TRBV12-4 with TRBJ1-2; TRBD1 is a possible D gene (6 bases). This CDR3 has 14 residues. The V and J ends lost 4 bases and 3 bases respectively, with 12 bases between them. The CDR3 DNA sequence: TGTGCCAGCAGTTCTGGCAGGGGCTACTATGGCTACACCTTC. It yields the protein CASSSGRGYYGYTF.